This T cell receptor beta chain was identified in a study of CXCR3-negative and CXCR3-positive naive CD8 T cells. The overall study: The dataset comprises some 130 million TRB reads in total, with about 1.5 +/- 0.3 million reads per library.

In preparing the TRB cDNA libraries, 5' RACE with UMI labels was used. TCRdb derives one entry per CDR3 protein from the 5' RACE reads, leaving out DNA. The sample is made up of approximately 5,000 distinct CDR3 sequences, and the top ten hold 2% to 2.5% of it. Sorts performed in triplicate captured more than 250,000 cells each from every CD8+ T cell subset. Among CD8+ T cells, naive ones were CD45RO-CCR7+CD27+CD95-. Study-level results: When CXCR3-positive naive cells were set against CXCR3-negative naive cells, the former had more hydrophobic TRB CDR3s. For naive cells, CXCR3-negative and CXCR3-positive subsets had similar TRBV-TRBJ usage; for memory cells, usage differed.

This CDR3 is 11 amino acids long. Germline CDR1 reads DFQATT; CDR2 reads SNEGSKA (reference sequence). Note on this clonotype: Its matching antigen is unknown.

This sequence was found in a human donor in good health. Some clones in this sample may be carry-over from other donors' samples. Sequenced: naive CXCR3+ CD8+ T cells from blood. This sample's subset: CD45RO-CCR7+CD27+CD95- naive CD8+ T cells expressing CXCR3 (TNR3+). The J gene is TRBJ1-1, the V gene TRBV20-1; TCRdb's D call of TRBD1 is untestable without DNA. CDR3 amino acids: CSASRGTEAFF.